The T cell receptor beta chain under discussion was sequenced for a study of blood T cell repertoires in COVID-19. The overall study: The samples span acute and convalescent COVID-19 from the United States, Italy and Spain.

Germline-derived CDR1 and CDR2 are MNHNY and SVGAGI (reference sequence). Trimming removed 0 bases from V and 11 bases from J, with 11 bases in between. The CDR3 runs 13 residues. Profiling relied on immunoSEQ multiplex PCR, and the TCRdb table lists in-frame clones only, not all of them. The profile shows 180,000 or so clones, roughly 81% of them singletons. The V gene is TRBV6-6, the J gene TRBJ2-1; D is perhaps TRBD2 (5 bases). The specimen was peripheral blood. The clonotype was recovered from an elderly woman with COVID-19, enrolled during active disease. Here the CDR3 DNA reads TGTGCCAGCAGTTACTCGCGTAGCGCCCAGCAGTTCTTC. Protein sequence: CASSYSRSAQQFF.